These 22 T cell receptor beta chains originate from one sample sequenced in a study of T cell clonality in common variable immunodeficiency. Clones were sequenced by immunoSEQ multiplex PCR, and TCRdb holds only the in-frame ones, with some missing. The sample is made up of about 44,000 clones, none counted only once. The sequenced sample was peripheral blood mononuclear cells. The receptors shown here come from a person aged 18 to 70 in good health.

In this sample, this clone turned up many times. The read falls 3 residues short of the CDR3 end, and the missing part is taken from the germline J gene. This chain links TRBV20-1 with TRBJ1-2, with D tentatively TRBD1 (6 bases). Per germline, CDR1 DFQATT and CDR2 SNEGSKA (reference sequence). The CDR3 runs to 13 residues. Trimming removed 3 bases from V and 5 bases from J, with 13 bases in between. The CDR3: CSASIGQIYGYTF. The part of the CDR3 DNA that was read is TGCAGTGCTAGCATTGGACAGATATATGGC.

Remarks on this clone: The sequence runs out 3 residues before the end of the CDR3; the remainder is reconstructed from the germline J gene. V is TRBV7-9 and J is TRBJ2-7; a weak D match, TRBD2 (6 bases). The CDR3 sequence is 13 residues long. V was trimmed by 5 bases and J by 1 base, leaving 9 bases between them. Germline CDR1 is SEHNR and CDR2 is FQNEAQ (reference sequence). CDR3 bases read: TGTGCCAGCAGCCCGGGGAGGTCCTACGAG. Amino acid sequence: CASSPGRSYE. The complete CDR3 sequence is CASSPGRSYEQYF.

The table lists this clone with many counts. The read stops 3 residues short of the end of the CDR3; the missing end is completed from the germline J gene. This sequence joins TRBV5-1 and TRBJ1-5; TRBD1 matches 9 bases. The CDR3 contains 15 residues. After removal of 0 bases from V and 6 bases from J, the junction contained 4 bases not matched to a gene. Germline CDR1 is SGHRS and CDR2 is YFSETQ. The CDR3 protein is CASSLEGQGVQPQHF. The covered CDR3 bases are TGCGCCAGCAGCTTGGAGGGACAGGGTGTTCAGCCC.

There are a few counts of this clone. The CDR3 end lies 3 residues beyond the end of the read and is filled in from the germline J gene. This rearrangement joins TRBV2 to TRBJ1-2, with D hard to call. The CDR3 loop spans 14 amino acids. The ends were cut back, 0 bases at V and 5 bases at J, with 10 bases in the middle. The germline gives CDR1 SNHLY, CDR2 FYNNEI. The CDR3 bases that were read are TGTGCCAGCAGTGAAGCAGGCCTTGATTATGGC. Protein product: CASSEAGLDYG. The full CDR3 reads CASSEAGLDYGYTF. Full variable domain (outside the CDR3, taken from reference TRBV2 and TRBJ1-2): EPEVTQTPSHQVTQMGQEVILRCVPISNHLYFYWYRQILGQKVEFLVSFYNNEISEKSEIFDDQFSVERPDGSNFTLKIRSTKLEDSAMYFCASSEAGLDYGYTFGSGTRLTVV.

This clone was observed many times. The CDR3 end falls 3 residues outside the read, so it is completed with the germline J gene. V gene TRBV5-1 combines with J gene TRBJ2-1; TRBD2 agrees at 9 bases. The CDR3 runs 16 residues. Germline V gene data show CDR1 as SGHRS and CDR2 as YFSETQ. The V and J ends lost 3 bases and 0 bases, in that order; junction bases with no gene match: 4. The CDR3: CASSSPSGASYNEQFF. The sequenced CDR3 bases are TGCGCCAGCAGCTCCCCTAGCGGGGCCTCCTACAATGAG.

This clone was found many times. The CDR3 end is not reached by the read, which stops 3 residues before it; the germline J gene fills it in. J is TRBJ1-5 and V is TRBV2; 7 positions match TRBD1. V trimming: 6 bases; J trimming: 7 bases; junction bases outside the gene matches: 6. CDR1 and CDR2 from the germline V gene are SNHLY and FYNNEI. The CDR3 is 13 residues long. The covered CDR3 bases are TGTGCCAGCAGGATACAGGGGCTACAGCCC. Translated: CASRIQGLQP. The CDR3 in its entirety is CASRIQGLQPQHF.

As for this clone: The read stops 3 residues short of the end of the CDR3; the missing end is completed from the germline J gene. V is TRBV2 and J is TRBJ1-2, with 8 positions matching TRBD1. V was pared by 6 bases and J by 7 bases, with 13 bases of the junction left unmatched. This CDR3 is built from 15 residues. The germline CDR1 and CDR2 sequences are SNHLY and FYNNEI. Partial CDR3 DNA: TGTGCCAGCAGCAACACTCGGACAGGGTACTCTGGC. Protein product: CASSNTRTGYSG. The full CDR3 protein reads CASSNTRTGYSGYTF.

Ten or more counts support this clone. CDR3 in amino acids: CSVHGQAVGYTF. The CDR3 DNA, read in part, is TGCAGTGTACACGGACAGGCGGTTGGC. The genes are TRBV20-1 and TRBJ1-2; TRBD1 agrees at 7 bases. The CDR3 end lies 3 residues beyond the end of the read and is filled in from the germline J gene. The J segment lost 7 bases and the V segment lost 7 bases, leaving 9 bases of the junction unmatched. The germline V gene encodes CDR1 DFQATT and CDR2 SNEGSKA (reference sequence). This CDR3 is 12 amino acids long.

This clone was seen ten or more times. The sequenced fragment ends 3 residues before the CDR3 boundary, so the rest is inferred from the germline J gene. The V and J genes are TRBV20-1 and TRBJ1-2, with D perhaps matching TRBD1 (6 bases). Germline lookup yields CDR1 DFQATT and CDR2 SNEGSKA (reference sequence). The CDR3 runs to 12 residues. The sequenced part of the CDR3 DNA is TGCAGTGCTAGGTGGTCAGGGGTGGGC. Protein product: CSARWSGVG. In full, the CDR3 reads CSARWSGVGYTF.

This clone was seen many times. Here the CDR3 reads CSAIVRGANSPLHF. The CDR3 DNA, read in part, is TGCAGTGCTATTGTGCGAGGGGCTAATTCACCC. The rearrangement uses TRBV20-1 and TRBJ1-6, with D possibly matching TRBD1 (5 bases). The read terminates 3 residues before the CDR3 end, so the remaining end is supplied by the germline J gene. The V end was cut by 4 bases, the J end by 6 bases, with 13 bases between. Germline CDR1 reads DFQATT; CDR2 reads SNEGSKA (reference sequence). The CDR3 contains 14 residues.

This clone has ten or more counts. The junction does not match germline at one end; this may be a read error. The read gets to within 3 residues of the CDR3 end, and the germline J gene fills in the rest. This chain joins TRBV4-2 and TRBJ2-7, with 7 bases that match TRBD2. The germline CDR1 and CDR2 sequences are LGHNA and YNFKEQ. There are 15 residues in the CDR3. CDR3 amino acids: CASSRSGLLPYEQYF. The sequenced part of the CDR3 DNA is TGCGCCAGCAGCCGCTCGGGACTACTCCCCTACGAG.

This clone has ten or more counts. The read ends 3 residues shy of where the CDR3 ends; the end is completed using the germline J gene. This rearrangement joins TRBV6-1 to TRBJ2-7; 8 bases align to TRBD1. The CDR3 length is 15 residues. Trimming removed 3 bases from V and 0 bases from J; junction bases left unmatched: 4. Germline V gene lookup returns CDR1 MNHNS and CDR2 SASEGT. The chain's CDR3 is CASSDPGQASYEQYF. The sequenced part of the CDR3 DNA is TGTGCCAGCAGTGACCCGGGACAGGCCTCCTACGAG.

This clone is judged medium-sized (0.01 to 0.1%). The sequenced fragment ends 3 residues before the CDR3 boundary, so the rest is inferred from the germline J gene. V gene TRBV6-2 or TRBV6-3 combines with J gene TRBJ2-3, with D maybe TRBD1 (5 bases). Germline CDR1 and CDR2: MNHEY and SVGEGT. The CDR3 contains 14 residues. Deletions cut 5 bases from V and 2 bases from J, with 11 bases between. The chain's CDR3 is CASSGALDTDTQYF. CDR3 DNA (partial): TGTGCCAGCAGTGGGGCACTGGACACAGATACG.

This clone was counted ten times or more. Read coverage stops 3 residues before the CDR3 terminus; the germline J gene supplies the remainder. The V and J genes are TRBV5-6 and TRBJ1-5, with D perhaps matching TRBD1 (5 bases). Between the trimmed V and J ends, which lost 0 bases and 9 bases, there was a span of 10 bases. Germline CDR1 reads SGHDT; CDR2 reads YYEEEE. The CDR3 consists of 13 residues. The CDR3 reads CASSLGFRGPQHF. CDR3 DNA, as far as it was read: TGTGCCAGCAGCTTGGGTTTTAGGGGGCCC.

This clone was counted at least ten times. This CDR3 reads CSARDLDTSPSGNTIYF. The sequenced part of the CDR3 DNA is TGCAGTGCTAGAGATCTGGACACCTCGCCCTCTGGAAACACC. The rearrangement joins TRBV20-1 to TRBJ1-3, with TRBD1 as a possible D gene (5 bases). The read ends 3 residues early relative to the CDR3; the germline J gene fills the gap. Germline lookup yields CDR1 DFQATT and CDR2 SNEGSKA (reference sequence). V was cut by 0 bases and J by 0 bases, with 15 bases left in between. The length of the CDR3 is 17 residues.

This clone was seen many times. The read terminates 3 residues ahead of where the CDR3 ends, so the germline J gene completes it. The V and J genes are TRBV7-2 and TRBJ1-2; D may be TRBD1 (6 bases). Deletions cut 8 bases from V and 7 bases from J, with 20 bases between. CDR3 length: 14 residues. Germline CDR1 is SGHTA and CDR2 is FQGNSA. CDR3 DNA, as far as it was read: TGTGCCAGCGAGCTTATTAGGGGGAGCCCTGGC. Its translation: CASELIRGSPG. The entire CDR3 sequence reads CASELIRGSPGYTF.

Many counts were recorded for this clone. Sequencing ends 3 residues short of the CDR3 end; the germline J gene provides the rest. V usage is TRBV5-1 and J usage is TRBJ1-1, with 8 bases that match TRBD1. V gave up 1 base and J gave up 2 bases; unmatched junction bases: 1. The CDR3 sequence is 14 residues long. CDR1 SGHRS and CDR2 YFSETQ come from the germline V gene. The sequenced CDR3 bases are TGCGCCAGCAGCTTGACAGGGGGAAACACTGAA. It encodes CASSLTGGNTE. The complete CDR3 reads CASSLTGGNTEAFF.

The table lists this clone with many counts. The missing CDR3 end, 3 residues past where the read stops, is filled in from the germline J gene. The chain couples TRBV19 to TRBJ2-3; D is unresolved. Germline CDR1 LNHDA, CDR2 SQIVND (reference sequence). This CDR3 is built from 14 residues. V lost 5 bases, J lost 2 bases, and 11 bases lay in between. CDR3 sequence: CASSDITATDTQYF. CDR3 bases read: TGTGCCAGTAGTGACATCACCGCCACAGATACG.

This clone has just a few counts. The read finishes 3 residues shy of the CDR3 end, and the germline J gene is used to complete it. The chain has TRBV4-2 and TRBJ2-7; 12 bases line up with TRBD1. J lost 4 bases, V lost 2 bases, and 9 bases had no gene match. The CDR3 is 17 amino acids. The germline V gene has CDR1 LGHNA and CDR2 YNFKEQ. The CDR3 spells CASSQYIPGQGAYEQYF. Incomplete CDR3 DNA: TGTGCCAGCAGCCAATATATACCGGGACAGGGGGCATACGAG.

This clone has a count of ten or more. CDR3 DNA, as far as it was read: TGCAGTGTAAGGGGAGGTGATGAAAAA. It codes for CSVRGGDEK. The full CDR3 protein is CSVRGGDEKLFF. This chain links TRBV20-1 with TRBJ1-4; D possibly corresponds to TRBD1 (5 bases). The read terminates 3 residues before the CDR3 end, so the remaining end is supplied by the germline J gene. V lost 7 bases to trimming and J lost 6 bases, with 12 bases between them. The CDR3 loop spans 12 amino acids. The germline CDR1 and CDR2 sequences are DFQATT and SNEGSKA (reference sequence).

The sample holds many counts of this clone. Sequencing ends 3 residues short of the CDR3 end; the germline J gene provides the rest. The V gene is TRBV19, the J gene TRBJ1-5; no definite D call. V lost 3 bases and J lost 5, with 8 bases in between. Per the germline V gene, CDR1 is LNHDA and CDR2 is SQIVND (reference sequence). This CDR3 comprises 13 residues. This chain's CDR3 is CASSIRRDQPQHF. The CDR3 DNA, read in part, is TGTGCCAGTAGTATTAGGAGGGATCAGCCC.

This clone was found many times. The read terminates 3 residues ahead of where the CDR3 ends, so the germline J gene completes it. The chain has TRBV18 and TRBJ1-1; D is unclear. V was trimmed by 2 bases and J by 0 bases, leaving 7 bases between them. The CDR3 runs to 14 residues. CDR1 and CDR2 (germline): KGHSH, LQKENI. The DNA read from the CDR3 is TGTGCCAGCTCACCAATAAAAATGAACACTGAA. Its protein is CASSPIKMNTE. The CDR3 as a whole reads CASSPIKMNTEAFF.